This T cell receptor (beta chain) appears in the sequencing data of a study of graft-versus-host responses after intestinal transplantation. About the study: Multivisceral, liver-intestinal, or isolated intestinal grafts were transplanted into recipients. The study gave all recipients anti-thymocyte globulin induction, then tacrolimus and steroids for 2 to 3 years.

Only in-frame clones appear in the TCRdb table, and some are missing; sequencing was by immunoSEQ multiplex PCR. The table shows roughly 92,000 clones, with under 90% occurring only once. Comments on this clone: Its antigen remains unidentified.

Whole-study results and caveats: Where graft-donor T cell macrochimerism was present, patients had high graft-versus-host to host-versus-graft clonal ratios in allografts. There were GvH clones found in recipient marrow, and some of them appeared first in ileum or blood.

The CDR3 loop spans 11 amino acids. Germline V gene sequence: CDR1 LNHDA, CDR2 SQIVND (reference sequence). The V end lost 9 bases, the J end lost 7 bases, and 9 bases lay between the germline ends. The receptor was isolated from a human donor who received an intestinal transplant. The V call is TRBV19, the J call TRBJ1-4; maybe TRBD1 (6 bases). The sequencing used unstimulated CD4+ T cells sorted from spleen or lymph node cells, collected before intestinal transplant. The CDR3 sequence: CASRGGEKLFF. The CDR3 region has the DNA TGTGCCAGCAGGGGTGGTGAAAAACTGTTTTTT.